This T cell receptor (beta chain) was captured by sequencing in a study of blood T cell repertoires in COVID-19. Generated by immunoSEQ multiplex PCR, the TCRdb table keeps only in-frame clones and is missing some. Among approximately 49,000 clones, 81% were seen once, and the ten largest hold more than 20%. V was shortened by 8 bases and J by 4 bases, with 12 bases between the two germline ends. The CDR3 is made up of 13 amino acids. Germline CDR1 MNHEY, CDR2 SVGAGI. This sequence was found in a woman of 80 years or more with COVID-19, enrolled during active disease. The chain is built from TRBV6-5 and TRBJ1-5; maybe TRBD1 (5 bases). The sequenced sample was peripheral blood. CDR3 residues: CASGAGPNQPQHF. The CDR3 DNA follows: TGTGCCAGCGGGGCTGGGCCAAATCAGCCCCAGCATTTT.